This T cell receptor (beta chain) emerged from a study of CXCR3-negative and CXCR3-positive naive CD8 T cells. Preparation of TRB cDNA libraries relied on 5' RACE carrying UMI labels. TCRdb reprocessed the 5' RACE reads, keeping one entry per CDR3 protein, no DNA. This listing includes around 48,000 distinct CDR3 sequences. This receptor was taken from a human donor in good health. Some clones in this sample may be carry-over from other donors' samples. The sequencing sample was made of memory CD8+ T cells from blood.

The CDR3 reads CSVEGITTGNEQFF. V and J are TRBV29-1 and TRBJ2-1; TCRdb designates TRBD1, a call that cannot be tested without DNA. CDR3 length: 14 amino acids. Germline V gene sequence: CDR1 SQVTM, CDR2 ANQGSEA.